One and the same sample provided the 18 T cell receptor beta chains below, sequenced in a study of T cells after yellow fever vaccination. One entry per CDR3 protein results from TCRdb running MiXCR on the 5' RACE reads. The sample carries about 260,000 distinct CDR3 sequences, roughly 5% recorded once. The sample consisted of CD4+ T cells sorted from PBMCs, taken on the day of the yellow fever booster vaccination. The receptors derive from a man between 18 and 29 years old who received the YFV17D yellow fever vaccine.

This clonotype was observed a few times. CDR3 in amino acids: CATVDRGDTGELFF. CDR3 nucleotide sequence: TGTGCCACTGTAGACAGGGGAGACACCGGGGAGCTGTTTTTT. V and J are TRBV19 and TRBJ2-2, with 8 bases identical to TRBD1. The CDR3 covers 14 residues. From germline, CDR1 is LNHDA and CDR2 SQIVND (reference sequence). Trimming removed 10 bases from V and 3 bases from J; junction bases left unmatched: 7.

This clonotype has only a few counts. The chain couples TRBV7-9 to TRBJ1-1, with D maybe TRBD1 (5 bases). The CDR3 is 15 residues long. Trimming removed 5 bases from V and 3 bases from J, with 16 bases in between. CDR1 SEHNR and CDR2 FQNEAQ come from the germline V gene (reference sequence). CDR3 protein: CASSPFRDRDTEAFF. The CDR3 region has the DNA TGTGCCAGCAGCCCATTCCGGGACCGAGACACTGAAGCTTTCTTT.

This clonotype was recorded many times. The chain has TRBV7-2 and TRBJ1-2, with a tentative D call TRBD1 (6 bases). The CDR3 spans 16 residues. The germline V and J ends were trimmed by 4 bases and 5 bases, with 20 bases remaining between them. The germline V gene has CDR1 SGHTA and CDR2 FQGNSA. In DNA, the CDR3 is TGTGCCAGCAGCTCATCAACAGGGAGGGAACTATATGGCTACACCTTC. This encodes CASSSSTGRELYGYTF.

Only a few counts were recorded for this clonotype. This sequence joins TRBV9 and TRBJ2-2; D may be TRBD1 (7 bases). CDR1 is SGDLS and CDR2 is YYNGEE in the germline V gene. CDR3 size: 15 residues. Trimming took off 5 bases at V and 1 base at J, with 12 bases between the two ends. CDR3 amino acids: CASRPGGQNTGELFF. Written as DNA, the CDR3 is TGTGCCAGCAGGCCAGGGGGGCAGAACACCGGGGAGCTGTTTTTT.

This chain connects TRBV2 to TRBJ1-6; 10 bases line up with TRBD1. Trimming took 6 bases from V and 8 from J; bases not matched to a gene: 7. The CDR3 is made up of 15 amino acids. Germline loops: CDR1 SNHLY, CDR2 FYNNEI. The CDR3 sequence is CASRARTGGHSPLHF. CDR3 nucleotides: TGTGCCAGCAGAGCGAGGACAGGGGGACATTCACCCCTCCACTTT.

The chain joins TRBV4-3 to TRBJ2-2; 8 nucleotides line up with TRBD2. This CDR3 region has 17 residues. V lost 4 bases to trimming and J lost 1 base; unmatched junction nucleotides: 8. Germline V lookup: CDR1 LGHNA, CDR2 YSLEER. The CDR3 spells CASSLRGSGMNTGELFF. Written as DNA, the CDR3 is TGCGCCAGCAGCCTAAGGGGTAGCGGGATGAACACCGGGGAGCTGTTTTTT.

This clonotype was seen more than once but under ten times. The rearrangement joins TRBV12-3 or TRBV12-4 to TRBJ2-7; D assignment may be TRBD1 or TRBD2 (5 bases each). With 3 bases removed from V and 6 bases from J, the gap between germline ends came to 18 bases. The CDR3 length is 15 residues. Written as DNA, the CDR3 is TGTGCCAGCAGTTTCACCGGGGACCCCCGGGCCGAGCAGTACTTC. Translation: CASSFTGDPRAEQYF.

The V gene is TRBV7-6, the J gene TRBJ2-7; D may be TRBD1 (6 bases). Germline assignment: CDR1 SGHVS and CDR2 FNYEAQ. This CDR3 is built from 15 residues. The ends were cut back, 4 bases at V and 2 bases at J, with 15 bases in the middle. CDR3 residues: CASSSGTRLPYEQYF. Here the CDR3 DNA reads TGTGCCAGCAGCTCCGGGACACGGTTGCCCTACGAGCAGTACTTC.

CDR3 nucleotide sequence: TGTGCCAGTAGTATGTGGGGTGAGGGGTATCAGCCCCAGCATTTT. This encodes CASSMWGEGYQPQHF. V usage is TRBV19 and J usage is TRBJ1-5; the D gene is possibly TRBD1 (5 bases). The V end lost 3 bases, the J end lost 5 bases, and 14 bases lay between the germline ends. Germline CDR1 reads LNHDA; CDR2 reads SQIVND (reference sequence). The CDR3 loop spans 15 amino acids.

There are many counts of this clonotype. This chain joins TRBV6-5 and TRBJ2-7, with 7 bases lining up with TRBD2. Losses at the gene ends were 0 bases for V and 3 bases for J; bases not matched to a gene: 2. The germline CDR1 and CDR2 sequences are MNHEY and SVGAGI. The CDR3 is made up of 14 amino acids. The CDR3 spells CASSYSGGNYEQYF. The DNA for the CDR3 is TGTGCCAGCAGTTACTCGGGGGGGAACTACGAGCAGTACTTC.

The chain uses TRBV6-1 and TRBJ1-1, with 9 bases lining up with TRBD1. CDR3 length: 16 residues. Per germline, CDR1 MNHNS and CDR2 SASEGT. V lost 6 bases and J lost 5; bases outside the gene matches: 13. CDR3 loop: CASRERTDRGRTEAFF. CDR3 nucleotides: TGTGCCAGCAGAGAACGCACGGACAGGGGAAGGACTGAAGCTTTCTTT.

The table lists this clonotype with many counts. The CDR3 nucleotides are TGTGCCAGCAGCGTTTCTAGCGGGGGGGCATTTGTGGGCACAGATACGCAGTATTTT. This translates into CASSVSSGGAFVGTDTQYF. This rearrangement joins TRBV9 to TRBJ2-3, with TRBD2 matching 12 bases. CDR1 and CDR2 from the germline V gene are SGDLS and YYNGEE. V lost 2 bases to trimming and J lost 1 base; unmatched junction nucleotides: 11. The CDR3 extends over 19 amino acids.

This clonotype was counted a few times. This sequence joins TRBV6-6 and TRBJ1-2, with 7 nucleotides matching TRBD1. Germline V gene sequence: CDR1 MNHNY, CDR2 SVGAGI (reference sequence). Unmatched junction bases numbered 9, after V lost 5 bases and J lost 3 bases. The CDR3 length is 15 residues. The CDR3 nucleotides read TGTGCCAGCAGTCCCCCCCAGGGGGGTGACTATGGCTACACCTTC. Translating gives CASSPPQGGDYGYTF.

The CDR3 DNA sequence: TGCGCCAGCAGCCTCAACGGCGGGCCGACAGATACGCAGTATTTT. The encoded protein is CASSLNGGPTDTQYF. The V call is TRBV4-1, the J call TRBJ2-3; tentative D call: TRBD2 (5 bases). Trimming pared 4 bases from V and 3 bases from J, leaving 14 bases between. The CDR3 has 15 amino acids. CDR1 and CDR2 (germline): MGHRA, YSYEKL.

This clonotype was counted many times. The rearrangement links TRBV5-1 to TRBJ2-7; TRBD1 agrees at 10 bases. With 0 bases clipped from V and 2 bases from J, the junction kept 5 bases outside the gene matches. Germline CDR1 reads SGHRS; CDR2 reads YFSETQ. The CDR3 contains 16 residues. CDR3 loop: CASSLAPGQGTYEQYF. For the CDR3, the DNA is TGCGCCAGCAGCTTGGCACCGGGACAGGGGACCTACGAGCAGTACTTC.

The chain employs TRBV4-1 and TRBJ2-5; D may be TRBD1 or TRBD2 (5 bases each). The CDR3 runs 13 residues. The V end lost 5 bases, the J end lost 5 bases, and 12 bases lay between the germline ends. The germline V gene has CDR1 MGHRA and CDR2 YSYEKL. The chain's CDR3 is CASSIGTSETQYF. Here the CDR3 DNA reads TGCGCCAGCAGCATCGGGACCTCGGAGACCCAGTACTTC.

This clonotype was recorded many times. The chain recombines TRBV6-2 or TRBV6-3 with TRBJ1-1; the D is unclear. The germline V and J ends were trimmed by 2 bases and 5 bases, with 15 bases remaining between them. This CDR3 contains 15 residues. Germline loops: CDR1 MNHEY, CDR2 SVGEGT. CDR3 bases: TGTGCCAGCAGTTACGCCGGAAGGCGGGCGACTGAAGCTTTCTTT. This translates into CASSYAGRRATEAFF.

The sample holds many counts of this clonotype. CDR3 nucleotides: TGCGCCAGCAGCCAGGAGGGATGGGGAAACACCATATATTTT. Protein product: CASSQEGWGNTIYF. J is TRBJ1-3 and V is TRBV4-3; D call uncertain. V lost 3 bases to trimming and J lost 4 bases, with 10 bases between them. The CDR3 totals 14 residues. Looked up from germline, CDR1 is LGHNA and CDR2 is YSLEER.